This TCR beta chain was obtained from a study of cytomegalovirus exposure and HLA in healthy donors. The germline V and J ends were trimmed by 4 bases and 2 bases, with 12 bases remaining between them. This CDR3 region has 14 residues. From germline, CDR1 is SGHRS and CDR2 YFSETQ. The PCR was carried out with 60 Vbeta primers and 13 Jbeta primers. Method: immunoSEQ multiplex PCR; TCRdb's copy keeps in-frame clones and lacks some. The sample carries 90,000 to 110,000 clones, around 73% recorded once. V is TRBV5-1 and J is TRBJ2-5, with D possibly TRBD1 on 7 matching bases. The TCR sequence derives from a man aged 35 to 55 in good health and CMV-seronegative. Sequencing was performed on PBMCs. The CDR3 here is CASSPTGRQETQYF. The CDR3 nucleotides read TGCGCCAGCAGCCCGACAGGGAGGCAAGAGACCCAGTACTTC.